This section outlines one T cell receptor (beta chain) sequence together with its context. This sample was taken from a study of blood T cell repertoires in COVID-19. Method: immunoSEQ multiplex PCR; TCRdb's copy keeps in-frame clones and lacks some. This table holds approximately 400,000 clones, more than 75% found once. The age range of participants was about 18 to 89 years, with residence in about two dozen US areas. What was sequenced was PBMCs or T cells enriched from blood (not recorded which). The TCR originated in a woman aged 18-29 years who had recovered from COVID-19.

CDR3 region: CASSSGLAEGGGELFF. CDR3 bases: TGTGCCAGCAGCTCCGGACTAGCCGAGGGGGGCGGGGAGCTGTTTTTT. This chain links TRBV5-4 with TRBJ2-2; 8 bases match TRBD2. V was clipped by 3 bases and J by 7 bases; unmatched bases: 11. Germline CDR1 SGHNT, CDR2 YYREEE (reference sequence). The CDR3 is 16 residues long.